This T cell receptor (beta chain) was sequenced during a study of blood T cell repertoires in COVID-19. Across the whole study: Sites across the United States, Italy and Spain contributed samples from acute and convalescent COVID-19. T cells, B-cell-depleted T cells, or PBMCs supplied cDNA or gDNA.

A total of 17 residues make up the CDR3, ends included. Details on this clone: It is unclear where the CDR3 begins or ends on the DNA, so no DNA is shown, and the CDR3 is as TCRdb lists it.

Original processing methods: Using reference gene primer amplification, nucleated cell counts were estimated. Sequenced by immunoSEQ multiplex PCR; TCRdb stores in-frame clones only, minus some. V and J calls and clone size are copied from that table; D and trimming were computed from the DNA. The table has approximately 200,000 clones, roughly 92% seen once. V usage is TRBV21-1 and J usage is TRBJ2-3; TRBD2 is taken as the D call from the table, unchecked against the DNA. TRBV21-1 is designated a pseudogene. The sequenced sample consisted of peripheral blood. The sequence was obtained from a man aged 25-45 years with COVID-19, enrolled during active disease. CDR3 loop: CASSKVGRGNSTDTQYF.